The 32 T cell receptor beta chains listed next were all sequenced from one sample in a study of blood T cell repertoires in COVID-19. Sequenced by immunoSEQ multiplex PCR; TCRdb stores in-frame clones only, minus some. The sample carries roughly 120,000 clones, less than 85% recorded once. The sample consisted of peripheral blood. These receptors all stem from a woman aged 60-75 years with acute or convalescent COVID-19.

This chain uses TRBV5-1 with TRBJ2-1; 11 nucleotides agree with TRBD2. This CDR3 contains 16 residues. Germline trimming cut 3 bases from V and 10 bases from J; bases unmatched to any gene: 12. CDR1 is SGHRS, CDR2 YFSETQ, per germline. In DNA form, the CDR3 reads TGCGCCAGCAGCTCCTCCCGGGGACTAGCGGTGGGGGAGCAGTTCTTC. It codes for CASSSSRGLAVGEQFF. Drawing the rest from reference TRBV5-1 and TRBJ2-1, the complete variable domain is KAGVTQTPRYLIKTRGQQVTLSCSPISGHRSVSWYQQTPGQGLQFLFEYFSETQRNKGNFPGRFSGRQFSNSRSEMNVSTLELGDSALYLCASSSSRGLAVGEQFFGPGTRLTVL.

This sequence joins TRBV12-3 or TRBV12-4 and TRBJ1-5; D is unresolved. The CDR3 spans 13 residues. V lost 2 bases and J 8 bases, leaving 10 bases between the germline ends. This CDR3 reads CASSLSSLEPQHF. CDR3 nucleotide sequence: TGTGCCAGCAGTTTAAGCTCCTTGGAGCCCCAGCATTTT.

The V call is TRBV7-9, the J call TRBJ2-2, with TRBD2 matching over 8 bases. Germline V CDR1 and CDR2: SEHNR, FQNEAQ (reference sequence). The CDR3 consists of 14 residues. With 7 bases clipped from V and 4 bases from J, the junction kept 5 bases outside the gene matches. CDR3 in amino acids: CASKEAGGTGELFF. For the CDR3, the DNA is TGTGCCAGCAAGGAGGCGGGAGGCACCGGGGAGCTGTTTTTT.

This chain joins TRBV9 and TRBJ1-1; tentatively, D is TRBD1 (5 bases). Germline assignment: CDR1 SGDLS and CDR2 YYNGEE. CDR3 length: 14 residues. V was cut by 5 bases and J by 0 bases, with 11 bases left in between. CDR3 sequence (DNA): TGTGCCAGCAGTGCACAGACAGTGAACACTGAAGCTTTCTTT. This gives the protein CASSAQTVNTEAFF.

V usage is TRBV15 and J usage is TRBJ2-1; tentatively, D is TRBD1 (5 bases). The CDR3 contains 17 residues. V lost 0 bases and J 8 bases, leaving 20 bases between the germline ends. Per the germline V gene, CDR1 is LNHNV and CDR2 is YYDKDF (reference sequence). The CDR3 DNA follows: TGTGCCACCAGCAGAGATAAGAAGGGGATGTTATTGGATGAGCAGTTCTTC. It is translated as CATSRDKKGMLLDEQFF. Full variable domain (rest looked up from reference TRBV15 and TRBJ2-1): DAMVIQNPRYQVTQFGKPVTLSCSQTLNHNVMYWYQQKSSQAPKLLFHYYDKDFNNEADTPDNFQSRRPNTSFCFLDIRSPGLGDTAMYLCATSRDKKGMLLDEQFFGPGTRLTVL.

CDR3 amino acids: CASSQLPFAGERADTQYF. The CDR3 DNA reads as TGCGCCAGCAGCCAATTGCCTTTTGCGGGAGAACGCGCAGATACGCAGTATTTT. The gene calls are TRBV4-1 and TRBJ2-3; 7 bases fit TRBD2. Trimming took 2 bases from V and 4 from J; bases not matched to a gene: 15. This CDR3 is built from 18 residues. Per the germline V gene, CDR1 is MGHRA and CDR2 is YSYEKL.

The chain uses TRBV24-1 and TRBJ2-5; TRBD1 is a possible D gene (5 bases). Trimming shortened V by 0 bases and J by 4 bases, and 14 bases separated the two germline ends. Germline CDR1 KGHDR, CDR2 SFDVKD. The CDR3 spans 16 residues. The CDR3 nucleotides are TGTGCCACCAGTGATTTGGGCCCCAGACAGAGAGAGACCCAGTACTTC. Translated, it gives CATSDLGPRQRETQYF.

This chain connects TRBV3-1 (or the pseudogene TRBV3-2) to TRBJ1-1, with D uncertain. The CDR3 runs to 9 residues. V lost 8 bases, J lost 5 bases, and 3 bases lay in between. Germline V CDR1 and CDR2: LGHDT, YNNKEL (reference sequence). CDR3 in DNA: TGTGCCAGCCCGACTGAAGCTTTCTTT. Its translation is CASPTEAFF.

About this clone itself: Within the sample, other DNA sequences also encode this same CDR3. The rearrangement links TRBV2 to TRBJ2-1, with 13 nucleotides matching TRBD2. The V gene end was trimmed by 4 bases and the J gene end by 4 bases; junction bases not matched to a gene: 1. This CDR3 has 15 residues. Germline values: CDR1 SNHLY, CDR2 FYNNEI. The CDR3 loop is CASSGGLAGYNEQFF. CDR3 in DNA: TGTGCCAGCAGTGGGGGACTAGCGGGGTACAATGAGCAGTTCTTC. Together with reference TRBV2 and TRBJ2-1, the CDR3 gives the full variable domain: EPEVTQTPSHQVTQMGQEVILRCVPISNHLYFYWYRQILGQKVEFLVSFYNNEISEKSEIFDDQFSVERPDGSNFTLKIRSTKLEDSAMYFCASSGGLAGYNEQFFGPGTRLTVL.

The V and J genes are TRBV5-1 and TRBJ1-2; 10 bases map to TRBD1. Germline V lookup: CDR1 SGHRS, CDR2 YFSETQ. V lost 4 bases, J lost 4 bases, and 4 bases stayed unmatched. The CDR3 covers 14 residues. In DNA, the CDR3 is TGCGCCAGCAGCATCCGGGACAGGGGCTATGGCTACACCTTC. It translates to CASSIRDRGYGYTF.

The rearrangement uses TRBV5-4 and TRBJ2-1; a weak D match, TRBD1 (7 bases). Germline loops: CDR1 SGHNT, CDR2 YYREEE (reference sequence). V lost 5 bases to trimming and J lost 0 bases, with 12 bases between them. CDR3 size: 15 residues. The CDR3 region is CASREGQSSYNEQFF. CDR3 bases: TGTGCCAGCAGGGAGGGACAGAGCTCCTACAATGAGCAGTTCTTC.

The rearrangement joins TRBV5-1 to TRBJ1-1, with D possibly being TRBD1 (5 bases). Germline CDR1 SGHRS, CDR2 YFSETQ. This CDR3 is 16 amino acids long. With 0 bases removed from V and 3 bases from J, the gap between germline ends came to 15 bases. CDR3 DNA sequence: TGCGCCAGCAGCTTGGCGGACACCTGGGCGGACACTGAAGCTTTCTTT. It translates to CASSLADTWADTEAFF.

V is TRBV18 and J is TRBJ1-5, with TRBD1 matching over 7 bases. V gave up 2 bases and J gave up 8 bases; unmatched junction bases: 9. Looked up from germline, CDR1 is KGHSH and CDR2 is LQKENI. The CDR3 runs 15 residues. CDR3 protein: CASSPTRQGYEPQHF. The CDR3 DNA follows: TGTGCCAGCTCACCAACTAGACAGGGTTATGAGCCCCAGCATTTT.

CDR3 in amino acids: CASSARGETQYF. The DNA of the CDR3 is TGTGCCAGCAGCGCCAGGGGAGAGACCCAGTACTTC. The rearrangement joins TRBV7-9 to TRBJ2-5; a weak D match, TRBD1 (6 bases). This CDR3 has 12 amino acids. Per the germline V gene, CDR1 is SEHNR and CDR2 is FQNEAQ (reference sequence). Trimming stripped 5 bases from V and 4 bases from J, with 8 bases between.

This chain's CDR3 is CASSLGQDGSYTF. The DNA for the CDR3 is TGTGCCAGCAGCTTAGGGCAGGACGGGAGCTACACCTTC. The chain is built from TRBV7-8 and TRBJ1-2; D is undetermined. The CDR3 totals 13 residues. V dropped 1 base and J dropped 9 bases, with 12 bases sitting between them. CDR1 and CDR2 from the germline V gene are SGHVS and FQNEAQ.

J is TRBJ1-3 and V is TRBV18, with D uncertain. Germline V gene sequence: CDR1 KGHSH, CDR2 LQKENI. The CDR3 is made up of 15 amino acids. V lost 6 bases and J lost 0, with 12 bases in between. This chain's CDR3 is CASSRRDSSGNTIYF. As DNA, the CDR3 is TGTGCCAGCTCGCGGAGGGATTCCTCTGGAAACACCATATATTTT.

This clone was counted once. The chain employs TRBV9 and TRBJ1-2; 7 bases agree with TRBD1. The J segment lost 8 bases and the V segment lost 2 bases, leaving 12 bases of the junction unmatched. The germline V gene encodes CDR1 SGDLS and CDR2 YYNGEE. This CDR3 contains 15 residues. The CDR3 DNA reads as TGTGCCAGCAGCGTGGCTCGGGACAGCCTAAAAGGCTACACCTTC. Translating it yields CASSVARDSLKGYTF. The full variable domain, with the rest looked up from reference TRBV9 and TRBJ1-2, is DSGVTQTPKHLITATGQRVTLRCSPRSGDLSVYWYQQSLDQGLQFLIQYYNGEERAKGNILERFSAQQFPDLHSELNLSSLELGDSALYFCASSVARDSLKGYTFGSGTRLTVV.

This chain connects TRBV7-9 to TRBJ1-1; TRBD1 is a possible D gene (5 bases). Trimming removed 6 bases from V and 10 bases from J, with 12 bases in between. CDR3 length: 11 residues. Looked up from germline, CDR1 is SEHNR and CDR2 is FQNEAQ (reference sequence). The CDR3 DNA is TGTGCCAGCAGTGACAGTCGTCGAGCTTTCTTT. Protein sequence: CASSDSRRAFF.

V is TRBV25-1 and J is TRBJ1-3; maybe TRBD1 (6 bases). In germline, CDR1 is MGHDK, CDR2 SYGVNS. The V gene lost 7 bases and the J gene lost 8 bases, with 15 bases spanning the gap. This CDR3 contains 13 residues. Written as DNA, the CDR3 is TGTGCCAGCACCCGGGACATCGGTGACACCATATATTTT. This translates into CASTRDIGDTIYF. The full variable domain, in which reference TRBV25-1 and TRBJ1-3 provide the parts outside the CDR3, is EADIYQTPRYLVIGTGKKITLECSQTMGHDKMYWYQQDPGMELHLIHYSYGVNSTEKGDLSSESTVSRIRTEHFPLTLESARPSHTSQYLCASTRDIGDTIYFGEGSWLTVV.

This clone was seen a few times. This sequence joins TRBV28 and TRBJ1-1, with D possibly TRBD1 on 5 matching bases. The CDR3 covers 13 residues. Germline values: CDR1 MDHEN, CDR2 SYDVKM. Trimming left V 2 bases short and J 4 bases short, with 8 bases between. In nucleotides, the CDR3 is TGTGCCAGCAGTTTAAAGGGGCGCACTGAAGCTTTCTTT. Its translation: CASSLKGRTEAFF.

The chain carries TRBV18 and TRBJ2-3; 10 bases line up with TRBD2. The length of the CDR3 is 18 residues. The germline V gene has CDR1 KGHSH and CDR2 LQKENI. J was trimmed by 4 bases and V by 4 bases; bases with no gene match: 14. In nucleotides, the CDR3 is TGTGCCAGCTCACAAACGCTAGCGGGAGCGGCGTTCGCAGATACGCAGTATTTT. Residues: CASSQTLAGAAFADTQYF.

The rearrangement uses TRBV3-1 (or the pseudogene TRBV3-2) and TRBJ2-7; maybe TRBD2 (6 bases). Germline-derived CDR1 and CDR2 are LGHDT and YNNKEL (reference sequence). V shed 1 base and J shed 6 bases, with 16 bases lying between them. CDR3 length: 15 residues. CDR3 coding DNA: TGTGCCAGCAGCCAAGGCGGGGTTAAAGGAAGCGAGCAGTACTTC. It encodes CASSQGGVKGSEQYF.

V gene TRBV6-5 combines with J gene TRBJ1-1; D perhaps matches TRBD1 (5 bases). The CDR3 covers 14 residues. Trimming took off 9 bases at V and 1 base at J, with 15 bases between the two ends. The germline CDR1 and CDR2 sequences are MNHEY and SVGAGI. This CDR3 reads CASSRPGQNTEAFF. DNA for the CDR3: TGTGCCAGTAGCCGTCCAGGACAGAACACTGAAGCTTTCTTT.

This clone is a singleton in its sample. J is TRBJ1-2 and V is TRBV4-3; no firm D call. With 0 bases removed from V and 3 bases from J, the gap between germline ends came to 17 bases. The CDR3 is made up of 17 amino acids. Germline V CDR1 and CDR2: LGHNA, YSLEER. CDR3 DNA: TGCGCCAGCAGCCAAGAACTGGCTTCTTGGAGGGACTATGGCTACACCTTC. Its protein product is CASSQELASWRDYGYTF.

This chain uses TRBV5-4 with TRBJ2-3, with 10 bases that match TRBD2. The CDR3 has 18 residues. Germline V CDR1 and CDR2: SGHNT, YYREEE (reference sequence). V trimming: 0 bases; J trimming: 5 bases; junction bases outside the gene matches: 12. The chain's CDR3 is CASSLVASGRRGGDTQYF. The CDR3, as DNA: TGTGCCAGCAGCTTGGTGGCTAGCGGGAGAAGGGGAGGAGATACGCAGTATTTT. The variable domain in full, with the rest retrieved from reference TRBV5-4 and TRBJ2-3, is ETGVTQSPTHLIKTRGQQVTLRCSSQSGHNTVSWYQQALGQGPQFIFQYYREEENGRGNFPPRFSGLQFPNYSSELNVNALELDDSALYLCASSLVASGRRGGDTQYFGPGTRLTVL.

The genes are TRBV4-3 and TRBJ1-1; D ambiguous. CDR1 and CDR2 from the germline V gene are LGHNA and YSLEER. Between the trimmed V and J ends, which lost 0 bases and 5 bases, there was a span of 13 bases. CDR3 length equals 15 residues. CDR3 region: CASSQDREGWTEAFF. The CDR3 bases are TGCGCCAGCAGCCAAGATCGGGAGGGTTGGACTGAAGCTTTCTTT.

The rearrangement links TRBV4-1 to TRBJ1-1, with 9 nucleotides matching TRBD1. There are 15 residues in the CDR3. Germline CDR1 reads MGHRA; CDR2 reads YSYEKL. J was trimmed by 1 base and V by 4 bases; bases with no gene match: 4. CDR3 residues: CASSLRDRENTEAFF. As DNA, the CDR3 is TGCGCCAGCAGCCTCCGGGACAGGGAGAACACTGAAGCTTTCTTT.

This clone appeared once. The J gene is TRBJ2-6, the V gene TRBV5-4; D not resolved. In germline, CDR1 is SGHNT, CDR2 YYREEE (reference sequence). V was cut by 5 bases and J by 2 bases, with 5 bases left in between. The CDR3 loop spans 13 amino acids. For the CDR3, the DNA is TGTGCCAGCAGGGAGACTGGGGCCAACGTCCTGACTTTC. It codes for CASRETGANVLTF.

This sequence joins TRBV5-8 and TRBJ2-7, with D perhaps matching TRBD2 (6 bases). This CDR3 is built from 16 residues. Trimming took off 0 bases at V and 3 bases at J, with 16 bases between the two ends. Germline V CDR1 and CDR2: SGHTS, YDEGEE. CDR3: CASSLVLGGGFYEQYF. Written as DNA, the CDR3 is TGTGCCAGCAGCTTGGTCTTGGGGGGTGGTTTCTACGAGCAGTACTTC.

The CDR3 DNA follows: TGTGCCAGCAGTTGGACAGGCAATCAGCCCCAGCATTTT. Amino acids: CASSWTGNQPQHF. The chain carries TRBV28 and TRBJ1-5, with TRBD1 as a possible D gene (6 bases). V was shortened by 4 bases and J by 2 bases, with 6 bases between the two germline ends. Germline CDR1 MDHEN, CDR2 SYDVKM. The CDR3 sequence is 13 residues long. The variable domain in full, with the rest retrieved from reference TRBV28 and TRBJ1-5, is DVKVTQSSRYLVKRTGEKVFLECVQDMDHENMFWYRQDPGLGLRLIYFSYDVKMKEKGDIPEGYSVSREKKERFSLILESASTNQTSMYLCASSWTGNQPQHFGDGTRLSIL.

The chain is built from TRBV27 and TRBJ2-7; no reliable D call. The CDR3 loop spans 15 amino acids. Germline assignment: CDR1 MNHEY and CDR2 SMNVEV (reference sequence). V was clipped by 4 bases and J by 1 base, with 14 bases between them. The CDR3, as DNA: TGTGCCAGCAGTTATTCGAATCCGGGTTCCTACGAGCAGTACTTC. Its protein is CASSYSNPGSYEQYF.

The CDR3 region is CASSQEEPGTGLYNEQFF. The DNA for the CDR3 is TGTGCCAGCAGCCAAGAGGAGCCCGGGACAGGGCTGTACAATGAGCAGTTCTTC. The chain recombines TRBV4-2 with TRBJ2-1; TRBD1 matches at 9 bases. CDR1 and CDR2 from the germline V gene are LGHNA and YNFKEQ. V lost 0 bases to trimming and J lost 4 bases; unmatched junction nucleotides: 10. This CDR3 has 18 residues.